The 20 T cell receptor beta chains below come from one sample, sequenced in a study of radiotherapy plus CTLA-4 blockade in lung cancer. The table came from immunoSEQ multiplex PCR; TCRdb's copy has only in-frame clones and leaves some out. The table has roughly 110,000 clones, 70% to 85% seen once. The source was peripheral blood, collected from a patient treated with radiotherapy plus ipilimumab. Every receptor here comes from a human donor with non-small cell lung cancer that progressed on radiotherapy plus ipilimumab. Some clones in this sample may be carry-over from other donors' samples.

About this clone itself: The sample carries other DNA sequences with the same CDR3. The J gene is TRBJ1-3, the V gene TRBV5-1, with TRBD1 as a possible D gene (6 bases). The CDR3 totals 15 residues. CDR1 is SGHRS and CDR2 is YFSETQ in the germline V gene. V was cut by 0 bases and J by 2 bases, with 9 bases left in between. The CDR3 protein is CASSLEGGTGNTIYF. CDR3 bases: TGCGCCAGCAGCTTGGAGGGGGGGACTGGAAACACCATATATTTT.

In nucleotides, the CDR3 is TGTGCCAGCAGCCCGGGACAGGGGACATCTGGAGGCTACACCTTC. Protein product: CASSPGQGTSGGYTF. This sequence joins TRBV7-2 and TRBJ1-2; 10 bases fit TRBD1. The J segment lost 8 bases and the V segment lost 5 bases, leaving 11 bases of the junction unmatched. The CDR3 loop spans 15 amino acids. CDR1 SGHTA and CDR2 FQGNSA come from the germline V gene.

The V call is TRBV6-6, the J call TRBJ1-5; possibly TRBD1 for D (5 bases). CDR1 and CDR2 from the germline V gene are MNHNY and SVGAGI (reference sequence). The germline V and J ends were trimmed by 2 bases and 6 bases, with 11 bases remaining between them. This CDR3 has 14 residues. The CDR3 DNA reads TGTGCCAGCAGTTACGCCGGGGGAGGTCAGCCCCAGCATTTT. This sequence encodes CASSYAGGGQPQHF.

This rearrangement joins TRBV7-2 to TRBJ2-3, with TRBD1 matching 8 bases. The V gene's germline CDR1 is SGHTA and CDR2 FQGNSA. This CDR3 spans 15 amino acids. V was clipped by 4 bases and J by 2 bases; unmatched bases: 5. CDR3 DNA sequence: TGTGCCAGCAGCTCCGGGACAGGCCTCACAGATACGCAGTATTTT. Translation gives CASSSGTGLTDTQYF. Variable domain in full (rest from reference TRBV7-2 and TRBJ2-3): GAGVSQSPSNKVTEKGKDVELRCDPISGHTALYWYRQSLGQGLEFLIYFQGNSAPDKSGLPSDRFSAERTGGSVSTLTIQRTQQEDSAVYLCASSSGTGLTDTQYFGPGTRLTVL.

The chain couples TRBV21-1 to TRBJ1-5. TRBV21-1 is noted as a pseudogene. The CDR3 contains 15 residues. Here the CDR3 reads CASSPRIPSCNPQHF. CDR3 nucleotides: TGTGCCAGCAGCCCCCGTATCCCCTCATGTAATCCCCAGCATTTT.

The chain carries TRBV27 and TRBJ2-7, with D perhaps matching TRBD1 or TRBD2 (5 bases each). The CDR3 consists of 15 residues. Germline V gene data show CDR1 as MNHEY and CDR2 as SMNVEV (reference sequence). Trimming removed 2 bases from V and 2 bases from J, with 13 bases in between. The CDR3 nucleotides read TGTGCCAGCAGTTTACAAGGGACCTACACCTACGAGCAGTACTTC. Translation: CASSLQGTYTYEQYF.

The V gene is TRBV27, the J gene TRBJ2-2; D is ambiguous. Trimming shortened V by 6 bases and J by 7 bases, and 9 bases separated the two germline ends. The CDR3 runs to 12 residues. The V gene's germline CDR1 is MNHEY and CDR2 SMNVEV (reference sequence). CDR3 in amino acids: CASSLTGGELFF. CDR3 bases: TGTGCCAGCAGCCTTACGGGCGGGGAGCTGTTTTTT.

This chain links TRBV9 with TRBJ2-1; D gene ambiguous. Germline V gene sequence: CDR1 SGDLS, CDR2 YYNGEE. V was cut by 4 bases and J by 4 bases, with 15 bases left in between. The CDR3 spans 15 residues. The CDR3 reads CASSPGEADYNEQFF. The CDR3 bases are TGTGCCAGCAGCCCCGGTGAGGCGGATTACAATGAGCAGTTCTTC.

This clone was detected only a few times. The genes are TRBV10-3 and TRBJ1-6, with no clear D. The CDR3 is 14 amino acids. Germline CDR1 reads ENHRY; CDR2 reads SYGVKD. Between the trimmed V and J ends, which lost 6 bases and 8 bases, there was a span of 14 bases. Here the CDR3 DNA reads TGTGCCATCAGCGTAAGACTTGGGGATTCACCCCTCCACTTT. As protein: CAISVRLGDSPLHF.

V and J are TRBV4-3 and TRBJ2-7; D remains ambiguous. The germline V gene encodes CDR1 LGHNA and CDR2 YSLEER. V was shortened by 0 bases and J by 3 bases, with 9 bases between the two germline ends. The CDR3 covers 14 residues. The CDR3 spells CASSQDLPYYEQYF. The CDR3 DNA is TGCGCCAGCAGCCAAGATCTCCCATACTACGAGCAGTACTTC.

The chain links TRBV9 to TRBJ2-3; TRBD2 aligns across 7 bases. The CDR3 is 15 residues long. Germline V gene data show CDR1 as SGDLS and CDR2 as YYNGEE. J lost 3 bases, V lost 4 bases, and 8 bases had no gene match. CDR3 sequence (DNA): TGTGCCAGCAGCCCTCCGACTAGCTGGACAGATACGCAGTATTTT. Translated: CASSPPTSWTDTQYF.

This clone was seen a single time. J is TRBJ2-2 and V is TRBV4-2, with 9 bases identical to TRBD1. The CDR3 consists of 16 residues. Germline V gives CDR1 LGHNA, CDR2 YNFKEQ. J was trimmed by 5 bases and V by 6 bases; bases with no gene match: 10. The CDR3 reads CASRGEPGQGTGELFF. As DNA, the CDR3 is TGTGCCAGCAGGGGAGAACCGGGACAGGGAACCGGGGAGCTGTTTTTT.

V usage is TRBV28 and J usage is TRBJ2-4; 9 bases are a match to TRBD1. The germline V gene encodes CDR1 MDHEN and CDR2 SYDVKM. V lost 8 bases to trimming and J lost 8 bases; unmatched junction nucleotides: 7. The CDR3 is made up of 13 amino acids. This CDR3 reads CASRGQGWDIQYF. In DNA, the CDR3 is TGTGCCAGCCGAGGACAGGGGTGGGACATTCAGTACTTC. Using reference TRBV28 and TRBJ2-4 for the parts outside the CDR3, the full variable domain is DVKVTQSSRYLVKRTGEKVFLECVQDMDHENMFWYRQDPGLGLRLIYFSYDVKMKEKGDIPEGYSVSREKKERFSLILESASTNQTSMYLCASRGQGWDIQYFGAGTRLSVL.

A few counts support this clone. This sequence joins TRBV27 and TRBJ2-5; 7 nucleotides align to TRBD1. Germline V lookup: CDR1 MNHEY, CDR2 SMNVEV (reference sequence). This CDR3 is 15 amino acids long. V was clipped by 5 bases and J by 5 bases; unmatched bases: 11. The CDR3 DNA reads TGTGCCAGCAGTATGAAGGGGGCGCCAGGCGAGACCCAGTACTTC. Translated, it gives CASSMKGAPGETQYF.

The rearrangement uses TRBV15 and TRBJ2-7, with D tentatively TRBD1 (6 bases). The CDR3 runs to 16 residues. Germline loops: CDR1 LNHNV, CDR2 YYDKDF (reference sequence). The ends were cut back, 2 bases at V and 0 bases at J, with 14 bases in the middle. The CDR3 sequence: CATSRSTEQGSYEQYF. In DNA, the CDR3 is TGTGCCACCAGCAGATCCACGGAACAGGGCTCCTACGAGCAGTACTTC. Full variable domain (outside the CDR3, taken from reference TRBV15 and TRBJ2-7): DAMVIQNPRYQVTQFGKPVTLSCSQTLNHNVMYWYQQKSSQAPKLLFHYYDKDFNNEADTPDNFQSRRPNTSFCFLDIRSPGLGDTAMYLCATSRSTEQGSYEQYFGPGTRLTVT.

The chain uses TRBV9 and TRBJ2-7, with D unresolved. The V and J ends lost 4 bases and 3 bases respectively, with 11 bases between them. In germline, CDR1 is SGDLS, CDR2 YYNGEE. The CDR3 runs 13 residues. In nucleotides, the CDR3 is TGTGCCAGCAGCCGCAGTGGAAACTACGAGCAGTACTTC. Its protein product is CASSRSGNYEQYF.

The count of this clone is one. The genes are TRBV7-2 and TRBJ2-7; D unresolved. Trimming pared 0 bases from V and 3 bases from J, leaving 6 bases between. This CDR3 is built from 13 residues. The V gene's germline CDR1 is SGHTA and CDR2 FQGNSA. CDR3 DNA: TGTGCCAGCAGCTTAGCCCAGATCTACGAGCAGTACTTC. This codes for CASSLAQIYEQYF. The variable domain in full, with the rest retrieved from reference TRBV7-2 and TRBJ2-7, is GAGVSQSPSNKVTEKGKDVELRCDPISGHTALYWYRQSLGQGLEFLIYFQGNSAPDKSGLPSDRFSAERTGGSVSTLTIQRTQQEDSAVYLCASSLAQIYEQYFGPGTRLTVT.

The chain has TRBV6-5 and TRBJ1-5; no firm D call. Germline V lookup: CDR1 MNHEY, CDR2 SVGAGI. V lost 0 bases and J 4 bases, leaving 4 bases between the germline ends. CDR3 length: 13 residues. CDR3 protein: CASSYSVNQPQHF. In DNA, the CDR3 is TGTGCCAGCAGTTACTCTGTGAATCAGCCCCAGCATTTT.

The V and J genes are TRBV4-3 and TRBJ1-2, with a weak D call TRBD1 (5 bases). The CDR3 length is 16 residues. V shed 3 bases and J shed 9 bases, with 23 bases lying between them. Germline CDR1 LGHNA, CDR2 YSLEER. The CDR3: CASSQGYTPDPGSYTF. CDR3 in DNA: TGCGCCAGCAGCCAGGGATACACACCGGACCCAGGGAGCTACACCTTC.

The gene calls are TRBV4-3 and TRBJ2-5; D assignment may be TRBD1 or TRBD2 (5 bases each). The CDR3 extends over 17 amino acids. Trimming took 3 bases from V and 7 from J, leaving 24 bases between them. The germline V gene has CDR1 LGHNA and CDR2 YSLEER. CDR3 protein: CASSQTKGPSGSGTQYF. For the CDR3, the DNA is TGCGCCAGCAGCCAGACTAAGGGACCCTCGGGGAGTGGGACCCAGTACTTC.